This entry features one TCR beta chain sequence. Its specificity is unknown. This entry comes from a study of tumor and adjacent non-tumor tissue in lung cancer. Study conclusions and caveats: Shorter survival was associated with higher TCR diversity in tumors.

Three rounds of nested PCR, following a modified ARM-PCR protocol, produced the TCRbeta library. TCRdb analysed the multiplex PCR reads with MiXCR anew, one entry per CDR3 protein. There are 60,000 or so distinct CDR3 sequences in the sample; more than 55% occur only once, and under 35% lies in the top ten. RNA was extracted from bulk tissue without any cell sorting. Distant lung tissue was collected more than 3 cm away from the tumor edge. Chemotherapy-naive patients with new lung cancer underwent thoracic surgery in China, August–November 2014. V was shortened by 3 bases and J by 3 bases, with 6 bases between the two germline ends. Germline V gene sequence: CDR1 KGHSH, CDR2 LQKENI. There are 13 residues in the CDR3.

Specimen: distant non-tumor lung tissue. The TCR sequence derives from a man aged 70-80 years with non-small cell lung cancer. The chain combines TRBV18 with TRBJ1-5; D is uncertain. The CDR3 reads CASSPDINQPQHF. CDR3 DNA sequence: TGTGCCAGCTCACCCGACATCAATCAGCCCCAGCATTTT. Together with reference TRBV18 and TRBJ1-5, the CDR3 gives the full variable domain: NAGVMQNPRHLVRRRGQEARLRCSPMKGHSHVYWYRQLPEEGLKFMVYLQKENIIDESGMPKERFSAEFPKEGPSILRIQQVVRGDSAAYFCASSPDINQPQHFGDGTRLSIL.